The present TCR beta chain was sequenced within a study of cytomegalovirus exposure and HLA in healthy donors (dated by TCRdb to about 2017). Background for the entire study: According to an earlier analysis of several hundred of the donors, about 179 million T cells yielded over 100 million unique TCR beta sequences and around 300 Gb of sequence data. Around 320 gigabases of sequencing data and approximately 85 million unique TCR sequences were included in an early release covering 550 to 650 HLA-typed donors. The genetic ancestry cluster associated with self-reported Caucasian donors included 81% of the roughly 410 genotyped donors. The study was designed to test whether signatures of past pathogen exposure could be identified by cataloging public T cell receptors. The study used immunosequencing to profile the T cell repertoires of approximately 690 subjects and linked those repertoires to cytomegalovirus serostatus. Besides the first cohort of around 700 subjects, a separate validation cohort made up of roughly 120 different subjects was used. The study combined high-throughput TCR immunosequencing, statistical association of individual TCRs with disease status, and machine learning to predict cytomegalovirus infection status. In a later analysis, previously published TCR beta repertoires from several hundred donors were re-analyzed and high-resolution HLA genotyping was added so that TCR occurrence patterns could be studied. The later analysis used no new phenotypic data to find candidate immune exposures, relying instead on TCR beta sequences and their occurrence across donors. In an earlier analysis of roughly 580 of the donors, high-throughput TCR beta sequencing was used to judge whether each TCR beta V gene segment behaved as functional or pseudogenic. Donor age, sex, ethnicity and CMV serostatus were collected together with the repertoire data. In a later genetic analysis, genome-wide SNP genotypes for about three fifths of the roughly 670 donors were used, and that subset was treated as a discovery cohort. All discovery cohort repertoires had been generated on a single sequencing platform. Class I and class II HLA loci were covered by the typing at four-digit resolution. The number of typed donors differed by locus: about 620-630 for A, B, C, DRB1 and DQB1; 500 to 550 for DQA1; 606 for DPA1; and roughly 450 for DPB1. Because of strong linkage in the cohort, 4 to 6 DR-DQ haplotypes were treated as single units for association and clustering. Across 300 to 500 genotyped donors of the cohort, an average of approximately 200,000 unique TCR beta nucleotide sequences per donor were sequenced, and 15% to 20% of those sequences were non-productive. Overall study results and their limits: In a later analysis, HLA-associated TCR beta chains showed more clonal expansion and lower generation probabilities than non-associated chains that were equally common. In a later analysis, several top co-occurrence clusters were reported to appear linked to parvovirus B19, influenza, CMV and Epstein-Barr virus. Across donors, most TCR sequences were observed very rarely, whereas some public TCRs were present in many individuals. Strong co-occurrence of HLA alleles, especially DR and DQ, made assigning TCR associations to individual alleles difficult. In a later genetic analysis, a missense DCLRE1C variant was associated with V-gene and J-gene trimming of TCR beta chains, and the association was replicated in an independent cohort. In a later analysis, 16,951 TCR beta sequences were associated with specific HLA alleles at a false discovery rate of 0.05. Correlated functional status among segregating V segments might be attributable to linkage disequilibrium, but an unknown experimental factor could not be ruled out. According to the authors, the approach could potentially be generalized to other disease states and immunological phenotypes. A further reported finding was that TCR beta sequences accurately predicted the HLA-A and HLA-B alleles for most subjects in the first cohort. A later genetic analysis reported fewer N-insertions in productive TCRs among donors in an Asian-associated ancestry cluster than the 666-donor mean. An earlier analysis of some 590 of the donors showed that most TCR beta V segments appeared in productive rearrangements either about 90% or about 30% of the time, which broadly matched IMGT annotations. Because HLA typing was missing for some donors at each locus, association tests included only the typed subset. In vitro tests confirmed that three of the cytomegalovirus-associated TCR beta chains recognize cytomegalovirus antigens. Presence/absence analyses assumed roughly uniform sequencing depth across donors, an assumption that may not hold. According to a later analysis, TCR association rates differed among HLA loci, with DRB1 alleles showing the most associated TCRs and HLA-C alleles showing the fewest. This cohort had only TCR beta chains sequenced, and the lack of alpha or paired-chain data limited which features could be detected. The classifier was reported to diagnose cytomegalovirus status with high specificity and sensitivity in both the original cohort and the validation cohort. A total of 164 TCR beta chains were listed by the study as associated with cytomegalovirus. Approximately 16 rarely observed V segments, including chromosome 9 orphons, were excluded from the earlier analysis of approximately 500 of the donors because counts were too low. Immune exposure information for the cohort was limited to CMV serostatus. In a later analysis, most CMV-associated TCR beta chains were found to appear HLA-restricted, with HLA associations seemingly driven largely by CMV exposure. A cluster of highly shared sequence variants was judged likely to be a technical artifact of the sequencing pipeline.

Regarding this clone: Its recognized antigen is unknown.

The cohort comprised around 690 healthy bone marrow donors. All cohort members were sampled while nominally healthy, although unrecorded immune exposures were likely present. The donor was CMV seropositive and was included in the group of 250 to 350 seropositive cohort members. Each donor provided a peripheral blood sample, and peripheral blood mononuclear cells were used for TCR beta sequencing. The Qiagen DNeasy Blood Extraction Kit was used to extract genomic DNA from the blood cell samples. Library preparation employed the immunoSEQ multiplex PCR assay. The multiplex PCR relied on a mix of 60 forward primers for TCR Vbeta segments and 13 reverse primers for TCR Jbeta segments. Amplification of the CDR3 region of rearranged TCR beta genes was performed with a multiplex PCR assay on genomic DNA. The Illumina HiSeq System was used to sequence the amplified TCR beta libraries as 87-base-pair reads. Per the original workflow: A later analysis counted some 74 million unique TCR beta chains across the 550 to 800 repertoires, and roughly 10 million of these chains were shared by at least two donors. A nearest-neighbor algorithm error-corrected the raw reads and collapsed the reads into unique sequences, merging closely related sequences to remove PCR and sequencing errors. To assign V, D and J gene segments, CDR3 sequences were aligned to IMGT reference sequences. Each retained sequence needed at least a six-nucleotide match to both a V gene segment and a J gene segment. A rearrangement was called productive if the CDR3 had no stop codons and remained in frame with V and J, and every other rearrangement was called non-productive. Following IMGT convention, CDR3 was defined as the stretch from the second conserved V-encoded cysteine to the conserved J-encoded phenylalanine. The earlier analysis of around 640 of the donors excluded sequences that lacked an unambiguous match to a single V gene segment. An earlier analysis of fewer than 750 of the donors classified V segments as functional when productive rearrangements were above 56.7% and as segregating when the standard deviation between donors was above 5%. To diagnose cytomegalovirus status from the catalog of TCR beta chain sequences, a statistical classification framework was built. A later analysis assigned V and J genes by comparing TCR nucleotide sequences with IMGT/GENE-DB human TR gene sequences. A later analysis assigned CDR3 sequences and most-parsimonious VDJ recombination scenarios with the TCRdist pipeline. A later analysis defined each TCR beta chain by its CDR3 amino acid sequence plus V-gene family, and excluded reads lacking a unique V-gene family. In a later analysis, some 600 highly shared, low-generation-probability nucleotide sequences were removed to address suspected cross-contamination and a sequencing artifact. In a later analysis, a clonal expansion index for each public chain was calculated from normalized within-repertoire ranks of inferred template counts. In a later analysis, generation probabilities were computed using a VDJ recombination model fitted to out-of-frame rearrangements, and the results were checked against IGoR. A later analysis scored TCR-TCR, TCR-HLA and TCR-CMV co-occurrence with hypergeometric tests, applying a repertoire-size bias correction to TCR pairs. False discovery rates were estimated in a later analysis by permuting HLA or CMV assignments 20 times. A later analysis grouped co-occurring TCRs with DBSCAN, adding TCRdist sequence similarity when clustering within HLA-allele-positive subsets. Co-occurrence clustering excluded repertoires with fewer than 30,000 or more than 120,000 public chains, plus five with anomalous nucleotide sharing. Entries here come from immuneACCESS through TCRdb and include only in-frame sequences with V and J called. Some clones fail to appear in such tables; in the studies checked, an unresolved V gene covers under half of the shortfall, and the cause of the remainder is unknown. The DNA gave D and trimming, while V, J and clone size come from that table. This sample's table lists 40,000 to 60,000 clones. Together, the top ten hold roughly 26% of the sample.

The receptor comes from a man aged 40-49 years in good health and CMV-seropositive. Sequences were obtained from PBMCs.

The CDR3 protein is CSVVQRGANVLTF. The sequence in DNA is TGCAGCGTTGTACAACGTGGGGCCAACGTCCTGACTTTC. The chain employs TRBV29-1 and TRBJ2-6, with no D gene named confidently. The CDR1 and CDR2 encoded by the germline V gene are SQVTM and ANQGSEA. Including cysteine and phenylalanine, the CDR3 has 13 amino acids. Only CDR3 DNA remains: 39 bases, in frame from the first base. Relative to germline, V is 4 bases shorter and J is 3 bases shorter, with 7 bases between their ends.